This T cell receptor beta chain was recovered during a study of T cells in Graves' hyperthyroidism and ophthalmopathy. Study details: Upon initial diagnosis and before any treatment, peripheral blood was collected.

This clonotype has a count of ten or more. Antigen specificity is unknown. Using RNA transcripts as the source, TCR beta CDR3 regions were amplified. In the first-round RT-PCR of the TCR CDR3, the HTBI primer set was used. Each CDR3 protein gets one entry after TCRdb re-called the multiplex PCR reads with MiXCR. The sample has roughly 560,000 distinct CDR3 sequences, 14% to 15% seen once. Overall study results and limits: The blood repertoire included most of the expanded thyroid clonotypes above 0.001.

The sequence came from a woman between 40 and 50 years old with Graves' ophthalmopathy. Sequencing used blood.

DNA for the CDR3: TGTGCCAGCAGTTCCGGAACAGGGATAGTAGAGACCCAGTACTTC. Protein product: CASSSGTGIVETQYF. The chain recombines TRBV6-5 with TRBJ2-5, with D possibly matching TRBD1 (6 bases). The germline CDR1 and CDR2 sequences are MNHEY and SVGAGI. V was cut by 4 bases and J by 4 bases, with 16 bases left in between. This CDR3 region has 15 residues.